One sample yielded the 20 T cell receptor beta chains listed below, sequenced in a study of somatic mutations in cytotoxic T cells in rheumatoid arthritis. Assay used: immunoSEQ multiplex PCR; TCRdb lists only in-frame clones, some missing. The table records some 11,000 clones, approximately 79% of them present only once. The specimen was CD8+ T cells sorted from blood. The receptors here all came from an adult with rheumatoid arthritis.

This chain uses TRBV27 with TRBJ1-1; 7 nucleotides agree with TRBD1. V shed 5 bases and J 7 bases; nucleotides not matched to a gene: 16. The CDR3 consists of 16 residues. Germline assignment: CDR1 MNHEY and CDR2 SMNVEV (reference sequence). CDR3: CASSPLRAGGGDEAFF. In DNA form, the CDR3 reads TGTGCCAGCAGTCCCCTTAGGGCAGGGGGTGGGGATGAAGCTTTCTTT.

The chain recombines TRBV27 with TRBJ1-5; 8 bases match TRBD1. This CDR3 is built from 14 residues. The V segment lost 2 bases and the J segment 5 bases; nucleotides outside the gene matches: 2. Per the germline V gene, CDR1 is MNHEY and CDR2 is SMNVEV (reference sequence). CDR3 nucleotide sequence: TGTGCCAGCAGTTTAGGACAGGGCCATCAGCCCCAGCATTTT. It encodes CASSLGQGHQPQHF.

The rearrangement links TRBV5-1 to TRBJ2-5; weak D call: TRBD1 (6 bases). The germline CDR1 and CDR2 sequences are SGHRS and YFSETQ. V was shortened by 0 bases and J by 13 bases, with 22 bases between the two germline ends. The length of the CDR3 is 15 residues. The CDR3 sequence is CASSLGDITIGLLYF. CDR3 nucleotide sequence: TGCGCCAGCAGCTTGGGGGACATTACAATCGGGTTATTGTACTTC.

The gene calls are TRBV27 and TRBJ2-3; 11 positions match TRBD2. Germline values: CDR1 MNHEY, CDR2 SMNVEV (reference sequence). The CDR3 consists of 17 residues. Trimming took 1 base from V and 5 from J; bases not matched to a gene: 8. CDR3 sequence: CASSLLSSGGAGDTQYF. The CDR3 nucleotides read TGTGCCAGCAGTTTATTAAGTAGCGGGGGGGCCGGAGATACGCAGTATTTT.

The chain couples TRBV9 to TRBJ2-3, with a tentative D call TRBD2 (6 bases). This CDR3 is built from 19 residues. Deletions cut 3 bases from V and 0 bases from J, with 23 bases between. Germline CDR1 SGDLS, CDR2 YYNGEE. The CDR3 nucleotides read TGTGCCAGCAGCGAGGAGTCCCGAGGGCTGGCGGGGAGCACAGATACGCAGTATTTT. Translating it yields CASSEESRGLAGSTDTQYF.

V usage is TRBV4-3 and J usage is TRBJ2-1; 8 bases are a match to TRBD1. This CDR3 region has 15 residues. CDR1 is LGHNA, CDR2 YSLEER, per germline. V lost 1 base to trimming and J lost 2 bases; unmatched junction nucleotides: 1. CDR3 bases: TGCGCCAGCAGCCAAGGGACAGGGACCTACAATGAGCAGTTCTTC. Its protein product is CASSQGTGTYNEQFF.

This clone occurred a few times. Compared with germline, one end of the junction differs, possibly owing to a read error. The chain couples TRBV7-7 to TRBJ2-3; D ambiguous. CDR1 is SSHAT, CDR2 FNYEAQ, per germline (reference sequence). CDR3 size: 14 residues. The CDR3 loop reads CASSLGLQKDTQYF. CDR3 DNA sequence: TGTGCTAGCAGCTTAGGTCTACAGAAAGATACGCAGTATTTT.

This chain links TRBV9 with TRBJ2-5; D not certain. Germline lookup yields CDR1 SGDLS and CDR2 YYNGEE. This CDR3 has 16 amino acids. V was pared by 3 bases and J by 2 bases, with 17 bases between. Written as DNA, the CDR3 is TGTGCCAGCAGCGACGGATCTAGGTTAGGTCAAGAGACCCAGTACTTC. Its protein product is CASSDGSRLGQETQYF.

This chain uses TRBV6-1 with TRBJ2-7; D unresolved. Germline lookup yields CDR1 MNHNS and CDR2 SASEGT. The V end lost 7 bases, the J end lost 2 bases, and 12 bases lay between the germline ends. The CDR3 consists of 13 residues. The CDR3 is CASNPGPTYEQYF. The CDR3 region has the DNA TGTGCCAGCAATCCCGGGCCGACCTACGAGCAGTACTTC.

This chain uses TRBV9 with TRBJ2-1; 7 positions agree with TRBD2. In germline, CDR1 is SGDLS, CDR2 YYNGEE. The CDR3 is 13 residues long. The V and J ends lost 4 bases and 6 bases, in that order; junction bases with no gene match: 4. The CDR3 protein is CASSRAGVNEQFF. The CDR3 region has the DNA TGTGCCAGCAGCCGCGCGGGAGTCAATGAGCAGTTCTTC.

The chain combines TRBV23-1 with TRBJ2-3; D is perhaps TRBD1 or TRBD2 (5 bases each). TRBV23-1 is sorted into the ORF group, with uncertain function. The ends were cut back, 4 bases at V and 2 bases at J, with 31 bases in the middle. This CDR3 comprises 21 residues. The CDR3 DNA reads TGCGCCAGCAGTCCTGGGACGGACGATAACCGTAACGAGGGAACCACAGATACGCAGTATTTT. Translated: CASSPGTDDNRNEGTTDTQYF.

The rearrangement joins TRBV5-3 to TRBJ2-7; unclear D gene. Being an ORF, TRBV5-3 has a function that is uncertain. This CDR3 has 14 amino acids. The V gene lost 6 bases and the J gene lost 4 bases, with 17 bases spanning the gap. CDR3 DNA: TGTGCCAGAAAAGTTACGTGGCCGGTATACGAGCAGTACTTC. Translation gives CARKVTWPVYEQYF.

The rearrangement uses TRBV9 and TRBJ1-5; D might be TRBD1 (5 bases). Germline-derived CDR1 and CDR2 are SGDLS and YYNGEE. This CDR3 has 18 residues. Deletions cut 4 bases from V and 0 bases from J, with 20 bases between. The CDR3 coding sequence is TGTGCCAGCAGCACGAAATGCGACAGTATTTATAGCAATCAGCCCCAGCATTTT. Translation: CASSTKCDSIYSNQPQHF.

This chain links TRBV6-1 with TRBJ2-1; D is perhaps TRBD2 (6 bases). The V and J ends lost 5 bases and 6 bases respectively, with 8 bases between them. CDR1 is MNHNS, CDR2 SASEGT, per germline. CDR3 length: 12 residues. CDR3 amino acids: CASSLAFNEQFF. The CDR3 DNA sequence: TGTGCCAGCAGTCTAGCGTTCAATGAGCAGTTCTTC.

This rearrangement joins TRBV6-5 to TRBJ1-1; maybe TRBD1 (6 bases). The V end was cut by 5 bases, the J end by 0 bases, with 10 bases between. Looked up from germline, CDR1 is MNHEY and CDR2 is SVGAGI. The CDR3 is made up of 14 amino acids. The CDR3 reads CASSRQGLNTEAFF. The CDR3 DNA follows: TGTGCCAGCAGTCGGCAGGGGCTGAACACTGAAGCTTTCTTT.

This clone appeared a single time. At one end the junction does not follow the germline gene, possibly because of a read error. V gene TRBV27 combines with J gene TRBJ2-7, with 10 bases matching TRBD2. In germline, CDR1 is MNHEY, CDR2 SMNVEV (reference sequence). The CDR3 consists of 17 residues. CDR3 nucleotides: TGTGCCAGCAGTCCCGGACTAGCGGAAACCCCAAGCTACGTGCAGTACTTC. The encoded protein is CASSPGLAETPSYVQYF.

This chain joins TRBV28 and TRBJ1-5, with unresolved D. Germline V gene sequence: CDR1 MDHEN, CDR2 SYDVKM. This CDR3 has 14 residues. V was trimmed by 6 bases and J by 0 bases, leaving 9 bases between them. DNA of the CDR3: TGTGCCAGCAGCCACGTGGATAGCAATCAGCCCCAGCATTTT. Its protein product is CASSHVDSNQPQHF.

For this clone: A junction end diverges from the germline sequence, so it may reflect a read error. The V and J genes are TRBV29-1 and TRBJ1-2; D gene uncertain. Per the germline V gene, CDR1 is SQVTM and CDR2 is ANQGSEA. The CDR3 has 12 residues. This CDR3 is CSAERSAYGYTF. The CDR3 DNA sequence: TGCAGCGCTGAACGTTCAGCTTATGGCTACACCTTC.

DNA for the CDR3: TGTGCCAGTAGTTTCGGGACTAGCGGCCCCTACGAGCAGTACTTC. Its translation is CASSFGTSGPYEQYF. This chain connects TRBV19 to TRBJ2-7; TRBD2 agrees at 11 bases. This CDR3 region has 15 residues. J gave up 2 bases and V 5 bases, and 5 bases lay outside the gene matches. The germline V gene encodes CDR1 LNHDA and CDR2 SQIVND (reference sequence).

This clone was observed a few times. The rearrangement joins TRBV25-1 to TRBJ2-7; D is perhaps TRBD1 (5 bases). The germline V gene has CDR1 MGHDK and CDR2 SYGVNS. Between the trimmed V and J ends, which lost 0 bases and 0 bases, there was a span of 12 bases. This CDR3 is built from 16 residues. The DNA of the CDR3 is TGTGCCAGCAGTGAATATGCGGCAGGGCACTCCTACGAGCAGTACTTC. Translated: CASSEYAAGHSYEQYF.